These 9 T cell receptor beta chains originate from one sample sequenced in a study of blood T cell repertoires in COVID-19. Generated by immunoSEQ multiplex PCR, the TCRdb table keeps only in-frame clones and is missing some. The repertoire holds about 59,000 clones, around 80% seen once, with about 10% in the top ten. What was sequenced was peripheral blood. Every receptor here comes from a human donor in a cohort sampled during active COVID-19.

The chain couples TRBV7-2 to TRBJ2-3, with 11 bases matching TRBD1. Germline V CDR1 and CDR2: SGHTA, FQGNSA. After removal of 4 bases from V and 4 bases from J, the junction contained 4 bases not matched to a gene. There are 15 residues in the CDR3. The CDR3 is CASSYRTGGPDTQYF. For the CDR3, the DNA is TGTGCCAGCAGCTACCGGACAGGGGGCCCAGATACGCAGTATTTT. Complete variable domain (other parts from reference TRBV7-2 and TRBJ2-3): GAGVSQSPSNKVTEKGKDVELRCDPISGHTALYWYRQSLGQGLEFLIYFQGNSAPDKSGLPSDRFSAERTGGSVSTLTIQRTQQEDSAVYLCASSYRTGGPDTQYFGPGTRLTVL.

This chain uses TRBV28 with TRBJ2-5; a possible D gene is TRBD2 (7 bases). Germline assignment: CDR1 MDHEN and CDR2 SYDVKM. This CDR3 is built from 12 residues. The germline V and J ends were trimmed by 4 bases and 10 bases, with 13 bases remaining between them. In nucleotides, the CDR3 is TGTGCCAGCAGTTCTTGGGGGGGCGTCCAGTACTTC. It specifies CASSSWGGVQYF. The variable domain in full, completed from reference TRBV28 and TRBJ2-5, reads DVKVTQSSRYLVKRTGEKVFLECVQDMDHENMFWYRQDPGLGLRLIYFSYDVKMKEKGDIPEGYSVSREKKERFSLILESASTNQTSMYLCASSSWGGVQYFGPGTRLLVL.

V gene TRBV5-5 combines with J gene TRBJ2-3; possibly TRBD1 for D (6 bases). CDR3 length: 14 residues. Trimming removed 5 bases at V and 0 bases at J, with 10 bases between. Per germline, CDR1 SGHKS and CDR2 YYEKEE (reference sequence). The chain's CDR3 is CASSWTASTDTQYF. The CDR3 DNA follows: TGTGCCAGCAGTTGGACAGCTAGCACAGATACGCAGTATTTT.

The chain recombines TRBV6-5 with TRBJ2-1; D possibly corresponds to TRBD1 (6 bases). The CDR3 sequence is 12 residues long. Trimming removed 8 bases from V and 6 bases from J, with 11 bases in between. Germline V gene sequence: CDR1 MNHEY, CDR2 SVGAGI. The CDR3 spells CASVGRGNEQFF. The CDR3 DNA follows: TGTGCCAGCGTTGGCAGGGGCAATGAGCAGTTCTTC.

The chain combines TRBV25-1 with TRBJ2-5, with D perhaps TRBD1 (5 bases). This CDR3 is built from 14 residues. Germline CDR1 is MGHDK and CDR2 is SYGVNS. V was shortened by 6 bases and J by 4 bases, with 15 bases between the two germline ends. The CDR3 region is CASSPIDSRETQYF. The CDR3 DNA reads TGTGCCAGCAGCCCCATCGACAGCCGAGAGACCCAGTACTTC.

Written as DNA, the CDR3 is TGTGCCAGCAGCTCCTGGACTGGGTACAATGAGCAGTTCTTC. This gives the protein CASSSWTGYNEQFF. The chain uses TRBV7-8 and TRBJ2-1, with D maybe TRBD2 (5 bases). V was shortened by 4 bases and J by 4 bases, with 11 bases between the two germline ends. CDR3 length: 14 amino acids. Germline assignment: CDR1 SGHVS and CDR2 FQNEAQ.

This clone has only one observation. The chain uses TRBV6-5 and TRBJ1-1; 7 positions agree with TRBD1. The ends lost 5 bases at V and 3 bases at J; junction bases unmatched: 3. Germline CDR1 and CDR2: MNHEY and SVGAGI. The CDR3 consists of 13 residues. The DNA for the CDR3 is TGTGCCAGCAGTACTGACAGGGACACTGAAGCTTTCTTT. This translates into CASSTDRDTEAFF.

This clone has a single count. The DNA for the CDR3 is TGCGCCAGCAGCCAACGGACAGGGAACTATGGCTACACCTTC. Translated: CASSQRTGNYGYTF. J is TRBJ1-2 and V is TRBV4-3; 8 bases are a match to TRBD1. V shed 2 bases, J shed 2 bases, and the junction held 1 base outside the gene matches. The germline V gene has CDR1 LGHNA and CDR2 YSLEER. This CDR3 is built from 14 residues.

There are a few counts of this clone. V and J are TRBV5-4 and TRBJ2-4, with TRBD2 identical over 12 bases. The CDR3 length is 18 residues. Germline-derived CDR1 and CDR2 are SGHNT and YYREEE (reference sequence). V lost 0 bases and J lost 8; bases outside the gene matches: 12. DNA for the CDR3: TGTGCCAGCAGCTTGGCAACAACCCGGACTAGCGGGAACCACATTCAGTACTTC. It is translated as CASSLATTRTSGNHIQYF.